Listed here are 29 T cell receptor beta chains from one sample, sequenced in a study of CD8 T cells in Susac syndrome. Reverse transcription of about 0.5 to 1 ug RNA used random hexamers. TCRdb passed the immunoSEQ multiplex PCR reads through MiXCR, listing each CDR3 protein once. The sample has around 69,000 distinct CDR3 sequences, 96% seen once; the top ten hold approximately 0.1%. The sample comprised CD4+ T cells from PBMCs. The receptors derive from a human donor with multiple sclerosis.

The rearrangement uses TRBV20-1 and TRBJ1-3; weak D call: TRBD1 (6 bases). The V gene's germline CDR1 is DFQATT and CDR2 SNEGSKA (reference sequence). Trimming cost V 5 bases and J 4 bases, with 15 bases left between them. The CDR3 length is 14 residues. CDR3 sequence: CSAQDRISGNTIYF. CDR3 bases: TGCAGTGCTCAGGACAGAATTTCCGGAAACACCATATATTTT.

J is TRBJ2-7 and V is TRBV12-3 or TRBV12-4; 11 nucleotides align to TRBD1. After removal of 0 bases from V and 6 bases from J, the junction contained 1 base not matched to a gene. The CDR3 extends over 14 amino acids. Written as DNA, the CDR3 is TGTGCCAGCAGTTTAGCAGGGACAGGGGGCGAGCAGTACTTC. Protein product: CASSLAGTGGEQYF.

The chain joins TRBV12-3 or TRBV12-4 to TRBJ2-1, with D maybe TRBD2 (7 bases). V dropped 2 bases and J dropped 5 bases, with 16 bases sitting between them. The CDR3 loop spans 16 amino acids. CDR3 sequence: CASSLQGRGRHNEQFF. CDR3 DNA: TGTGCCAGCAGTTTACAGGGGCGGGGGAGGCACAATGAGCAGTTCTTC.

The chain combines TRBV5-1 with TRBJ2-1; 8 nucleotides agree with TRBD2. V shed 2 bases, J shed 12 bases, and the junction held 13 bases outside the gene matches. Germline CDR1 reads SGHRS; CDR2 reads YFSETQ. The CDR3 contains 15 residues. The DNA of the CDR3 is TGCGCCAGCAGCTTTAGTAGCGGGGAAACCACCCCGCAGTTCTTC. Protein: CASSFSSGETTPQFF. Together with reference TRBV5-1 and TRBJ2-1, the CDR3 gives the full variable domain: KAGVTQTPRYLIKTRGQQVTLSCSPISGHRSVSWYQQTPGQGLQFLFEYFSETQRNKGNFPGRFSGRQFSNSRSEMNVSTLELGDSALYLCASSFSSGETTPQFFGPGTRLTVL.

V gene TRBV5-1 combines with J gene TRBJ2-5; 7 bases align to TRBD1. Per the germline V gene, CDR1 is SGHRS and CDR2 is YFSETQ. The CDR3 has 14 amino acids. Trimming removed 3 bases from V and 2 bases from J; junction bases left unmatched: 4. The CDR3 region is CASSYQDRQETQYF. The CDR3 DNA reads as TGCGCCAGCAGCTACCAGGACAGGCAAGAGACCCAGTACTTC. Full variable domain (remainder filled in from reference TRBV5-1 and TRBJ2-5): KAGVTQTPRYLIKTRGQQVTLSCSPISGHRSVSWYQQTPGQGLQFLFEYFSETQRNKGNFPGRFSGRQFSNSRSEMNVSTLELGDSALYLCASSYQDRQETQYFGPGTRLLVL.

This chain connects TRBV30 to TRBJ1-1, with D possibly matching TRBD1 (6 bases). The CDR3 runs 15 residues. CDR1 is GTSNPN, CDR2 SVGIG, per germline (reference sequence). V shed 0 bases and J shed 5 bases, with 16 bases lying between them. CDR3 DNA: TGTGCCTGGAGTGTACGGGGGGCGTCGGGGACTGAAGCTTTCTTT. This translates into CAWSVRGASGTEAFF.

V usage is TRBV2 and J usage is TRBJ1-5; D uncertain. CDR1 SNHLY and CDR2 FYNNEI come from the germline V gene. The CDR3 contains 13 residues. V lost 1 base and J 6 bases, leaving 7 bases between the germline ends. CDR3 in amino acids: CASSEERVQPQHF. Written as DNA, the CDR3 is TGTGCCAGCAGTGAAGAGCGGGTTCAGCCCCAGCATTTT.

This clonotype was counted a single time. This chain joins TRBV6-6 and TRBJ2-7, with a possible D match to TRBD1 (6 bases). The CDR3 runs to 14 residues. Trimming removed 6 bases from V and 0 bases from J, with 12 bases in between. Per the germline V gene, CDR1 is MNHNY and CDR2 is SVGAGI (reference sequence). The CDR3 is CASSGQSSSYEQYF. CDR3 nucleotide sequence: TGTGCCAGCAGCGGACAGAGCAGCTCCTACGAGCAGTACTTC.

This clonotype has only one observation. The genes are TRBV7-8 and TRBJ2-1, with 9 bases aligning to TRBD2. Germline V gene sequence: CDR1 SGHVS, CDR2 FQNEAQ. The CDR3 extends over 15 amino acids. The J segment lost 9 bases and the V segment lost 0 bases, leaving 6 bases of the junction unmatched. For the CDR3, the DNA is TGTGCCAGCAGCTTAGCGGGGACTAGCCAAAGTGAGCAGTTCTTC. It specifies CASSLAGTSQSEQFF.

The chain links TRBV6-6 to TRBJ2-1, with D tentatively TRBD1 (6 bases). This CDR3 is 15 amino acids long. From germline, CDR1 is MNHNY and CDR2 SVGAGI (reference sequence). V lost 7 bases, J lost 0 bases, and 13 bases lay in between. CDR3 loop: CASKGVFSSYNEQFF. The CDR3 DNA reads TGTGCCAGCAAGGGGGTCTTCAGCTCCTACAATGAGCAGTTCTTC.

This chain links TRBV5-1 with TRBJ2-3; D is possibly TRBD2 (6 bases). Germline values: CDR1 SGHRS, CDR2 YFSETQ. The CDR3 is made up of 13 amino acids. The V end was cut by 0 bases, the J end by 5 bases, with 7 bases between. The CDR3 DNA follows: TGCGCCAGCAGCTTGGCCGGGAGAGATACGCAGTATTTT. It translates to CASSLAGRDTQYF.

The rearrangement uses TRBV11-1 and TRBJ2-5, with D tentatively TRBD2 (5 bases). Germline lookup yields CDR1 SGHAT and CDR2 FQDESV (reference sequence). The ends were cut back, 1 base at V and 7 bases at J, with 7 bases in the middle. CDR3 length equals 12 residues. The DNA of the CDR3 is TGTGCCAGCAGCTTAGTCAGCGGGACCCAGTACTTC. It encodes CASSLVSGTQYF.

V usage is TRBV5-1 and J usage is TRBJ1-1; D is unresolved. Germline-derived CDR1 and CDR2 are SGHRS and YFSETQ. With 4 bases removed from V and 8 bases from J, the gap between germline ends came to 15 bases. This CDR3 is built from 13 residues. CDR3 DNA sequence: TGCGCCAGCAGCCTTGAATTGGGGTCGGAAGCTTTCTTT. This encodes CASSLELGSEAFF. Full variable domain (rest looked up from reference TRBV5-1 and TRBJ1-1): KAGVTQTPRYLIKTRGQQVTLSCSPISGHRSVSWYQQTPGQGLQFLFEYFSETQRNKGNFPGRFSGRQFSNSRSEMNVSTLELGDSALYLCASSLELGSEAFFGQGTRLTVV.

V is TRBV7-2 and J is TRBJ1-2; D is undetermined. V lost 1 base and J lost 0, with 9 bases in between. Germline V gene lookup returns CDR1 SGHTA and CDR2 FQGNSA. CDR3 length: 15 residues. CDR3 DNA: TGTGCCAGCAGCTTAGTACGGCACACTAACTATGGCTACACCTTC. Protein: CASSLVRHTNYGYTF.

The chain links TRBV6-6 to TRBJ1-6, with D perhaps TRBD1 (5 bases). The CDR3 runs 14 residues. V lost 0 bases and J lost 8, with 8 bases in between. Per germline, CDR1 MNHNY and CDR2 SVGAGI (reference sequence). The CDR3 DNA reads as TGTGCCAGCAGTTACTCAGGGGAGGATTCACCCCTCCACTTT. Protein product: CASSYSGEDSPLHF.

V usage is TRBV5-4 and J usage is TRBJ2-1; maybe TRBD1 (6 bases). V dropped 0 bases and J dropped 5 bases, with 12 bases sitting between them. There are 15 residues in the CDR3. The V gene's germline CDR1 is SGHNT and CDR2 YYREEE (reference sequence). The CDR3 nucleotides are TGTGCCAGCAGCTTGGATGCAGGGGTACACAATGAGCAGTTCTTC. Encoded protein: CASSLDAGVHNEQFF.

The chain joins TRBV20-1 to TRBJ2-3; 9 bases are shared with TRBD1. Germline V gene lookup returns CDR1 DFQATT and CDR2 SNEGSKA (reference sequence). The J segment lost 3 bases and the V segment lost 6 bases, leaving 7 bases of the junction unmatched. The CDR3 runs 14 residues. CDR3 DNA sequence: TGCAGTGCCCTCAGTGGACAGGGGACAGATACGCAGTATTTT. Translation: CSALSGQGTDTQYF.

The chain joins TRBV11-1 to TRBJ1-1, with a weak D call TRBD1 (5 bases). V lost 5 bases, J lost 1 base, and 11 bases lay in between. CDR1 and CDR2 (germline): SGHAT, FQDESV (reference sequence). This CDR3 spans 14 amino acids. This CDR3 is CASSPDRTNTEAFF. In DNA form, the CDR3 reads TGTGCCAGCAGCCCCGACAGAACGAACACTGAAGCTTTCTTT.

The genes are TRBV11-2 and TRBJ2-3, with D possibly matching TRBD2 (6 bases). Germline V gene lookup returns CDR1 SGHAT and CDR2 FQNNGV. This CDR3 has 15 residues. V was shortened by 8 bases and J by 0 bases, with 15 bases between the two germline ends. CDR3 sequence (DNA): TGTGCCAGCGGCCGGTTGCGGGGTAGCACAGATACGCAGTATTTT. It specifies CASGRLRGSTDTQYF.

The genes are TRBV11-3 and TRBJ2-1, with 7 nucleotides matching TRBD2. Trimming took 5 bases from V and 2 from J; bases not matched to a gene: 3. The germline V gene encodes CDR1 SGHNT and CDR2 YENEEA. The CDR3 length is 14 residues. CDR3 loop: CASSPGTTYNEQFF. Written as DNA, the CDR3 is TGTGCCAGCAGCCCCGGGACTACCTACAATGAGCAGTTCTTC.

The CDR3 DNA follows: TGCAGTGCTAGAGCGTTCCGGGACCAAGAGACCCAGTACTTC. This translates into CSARAFRDQETQYF. The V gene is TRBV20-1, the J gene TRBJ2-5; D unclear. From germline, CDR1 is DFQATT and CDR2 SNEGSKA (reference sequence). The CDR3 has 14 amino acids. With 1 base removed from V and 0 bases from J, the gap between germline ends came to 9 bases.

The chain recombines TRBV20-1 with TRBJ1-4, with D possibly TRBD1 on 6 matching bases. The V end lost 6 bases, the J end lost 5 bases, and 13 bases lay between the germline ends. Germline loops: CDR1 DFQATT, CDR2 SNEGSKA (reference sequence). This CDR3 has 13 amino acids. CDR3 in DNA: TGCAGTGCCACGCGAACAGGGAATGAAAAACTGTTTTTT. Translated, it gives CSATRTGNEKLFF.

The CDR3 protein is CASSAGENYGYTF. In DNA form, the CDR3 reads TGTGCCAGCTCAGCGGGGGAAAACTATGGCTACACCTTC. This sequence joins TRBV7-9 and TRBJ1-2; a weak D match, TRBD1 (5 bases). Trimming left V 8 bases short and J 2 bases short, with 12 bases between. The CDR3 loop spans 13 amino acids. The germline gives CDR1 SEHNR, CDR2 FQNEAQ (reference sequence).

The chain couples TRBV5-1 to TRBJ2-1; TRBD1 matches at 8 bases. Germline V gene lookup returns CDR1 SGHRS and CDR2 YFSETQ. Trimming at V came to 4 bases and at J to 10 bases, leaving 10 bases not matched to a gene. The CDR3 consists of 14 residues. The CDR3 nucleotides read TGCGCCAGCAGCCAAAAGACAGGGGCCCGGGAGCAGTTCTTC. This encodes CASSQKTGAREQFF. The full variable domain, completed using reference TRBV5-1 and TRBJ2-1, is KAGVTQTPRYLIKTRGQQVTLSCSPISGHRSVSWYQQTPGQGLQFLFEYFSETQRNKGNFPGRFSGRQFSNSRSEMNVSTLELGDSALYLCASSQKTGAREQFFGPGTRLTVL.

The rearrangement uses TRBV29-1 and TRBJ1-1; tentatively, D is TRBD1 (5 bases). The germline CDR1 and CDR2 sequences are SQVTM and ANQGSEA. With 4 bases removed from V and 0 bases from J, the gap between germline ends came to 12 bases. The CDR3 consists of 14 residues. The CDR3 sequence: CSVVTGPMNTEAFF. In DNA, the CDR3 is TGCAGCGTTGTTACAGGACCAATGAACACTGAAGCTTTCTTT.

The chain combines TRBV5-1 with TRBJ2-7; 8 bases align to TRBD1. Germline CDR1 is SGHRS and CDR2 is YFSETQ. The junction had 14 bases not matched to a gene; V was cut back by 5 bases and J by 4 bases. This CDR3 comprises 16 residues. The CDR3, as DNA: TGCGCCAGCAGGCCCGGACAGGGCCTCTCCTTTTACGAGCAGTACTTC. Translating gives CASRPGQGLSFYEQYF.

V and J are TRBV6-5 and TRBJ1-1, with no clear D. CDR3 size: 13 residues. CDR1 is MNHEY, CDR2 SVGAGI, per germline. V shed 8 bases and J shed 4 bases, with 14 bases lying between them. The CDR3 protein is CASGKGSGTEAFF. In nucleotides, the CDR3 is TGTGCCAGCGGGAAAGGGTCGGGCACTGAAGCTTTCTTT.

The J gene is TRBJ1-1, the V gene TRBV29-1; D is unclear. This CDR3 has 11 amino acids. V shed 1 base and J shed 7 bases, with 7 bases lying between them. From germline, CDR1 is SQVTM and CDR2 ANQGSEA. The CDR3 DNA is TGCAGCGTTGAAGTTCGGGGTGAAGCTTTCTTT. Translation: CSVEVRGEAFF.

This clonotype appeared once. V is TRBV3-1 and J is TRBJ2-3; D is perhaps TRBD2 (6 bases). The length of the CDR3 is 14 residues. Between the trimmed V and J ends, which lost 8 bases and 5 bases, there was a span of 17 bases. Germline CDR1 is LGHDT and CDR2 is YNNKEL (reference sequence). The CDR3 sequence is CASSPGTGGDTQYF. CDR3 DNA sequence: TGTGCCAGCTCTCCGGGGACTGGGGGAGATACGCAGTATTTT.